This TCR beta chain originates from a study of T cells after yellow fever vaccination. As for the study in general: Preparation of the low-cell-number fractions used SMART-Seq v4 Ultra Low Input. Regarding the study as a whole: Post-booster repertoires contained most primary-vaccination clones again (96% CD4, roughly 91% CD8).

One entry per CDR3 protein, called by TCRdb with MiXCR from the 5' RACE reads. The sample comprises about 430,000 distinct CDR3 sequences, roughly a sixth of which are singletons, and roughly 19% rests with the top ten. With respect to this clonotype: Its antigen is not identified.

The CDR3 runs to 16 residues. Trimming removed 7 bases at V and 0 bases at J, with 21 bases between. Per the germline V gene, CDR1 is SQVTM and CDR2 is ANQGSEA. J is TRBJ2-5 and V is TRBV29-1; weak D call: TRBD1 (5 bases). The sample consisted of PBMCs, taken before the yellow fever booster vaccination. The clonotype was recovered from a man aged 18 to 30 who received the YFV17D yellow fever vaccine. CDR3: CSAIPSSTVYQETQYF. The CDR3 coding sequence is TGCAGCGCCATCCCCTCTTCGACAGTGTACCAAGAGACCCAGTACTTC.